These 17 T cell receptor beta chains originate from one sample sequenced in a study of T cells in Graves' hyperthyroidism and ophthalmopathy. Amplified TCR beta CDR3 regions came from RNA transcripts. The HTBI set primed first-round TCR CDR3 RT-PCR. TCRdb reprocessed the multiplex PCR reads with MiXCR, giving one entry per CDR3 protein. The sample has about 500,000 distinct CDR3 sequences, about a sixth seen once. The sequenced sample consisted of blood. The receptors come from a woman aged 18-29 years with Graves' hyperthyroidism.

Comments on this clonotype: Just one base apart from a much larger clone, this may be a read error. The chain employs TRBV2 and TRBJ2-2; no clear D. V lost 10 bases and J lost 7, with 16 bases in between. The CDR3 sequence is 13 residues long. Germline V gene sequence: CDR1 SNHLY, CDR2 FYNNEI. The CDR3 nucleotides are TGTGCCACGCCCCGGAGATCCCACGGGGAGCTGTTTTTT. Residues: CATPRRSHGELFF.

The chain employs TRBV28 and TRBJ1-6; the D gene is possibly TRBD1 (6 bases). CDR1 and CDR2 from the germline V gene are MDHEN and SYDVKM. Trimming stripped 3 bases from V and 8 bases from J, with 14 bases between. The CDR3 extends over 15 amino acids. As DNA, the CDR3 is TGTGCCAGCAGTTTTTGGCGGGGGGGCCATTCACCCCTCCACTTT. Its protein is CASSFWRGGHSPLHF.

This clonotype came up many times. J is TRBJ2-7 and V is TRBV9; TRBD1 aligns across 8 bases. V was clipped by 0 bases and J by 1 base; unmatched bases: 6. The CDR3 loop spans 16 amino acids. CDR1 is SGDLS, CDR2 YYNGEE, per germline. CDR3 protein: CASSVGFTGGSYEQYF. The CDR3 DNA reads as TGTGCCAGCAGCGTAGGATTCACAGGGGGATCCTACGAGCAGTACTTC. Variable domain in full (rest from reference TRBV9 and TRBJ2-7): DSGVTQTPKHLITATGQRVTLRCSPRSGDLSVYWYQQSLDQGLQFLIQYYNGEERAKGNILERFSAQQFPDLHSELNLSSLELGDSALYFCASSVGFTGGSYEQYFGPGTRLTVT.

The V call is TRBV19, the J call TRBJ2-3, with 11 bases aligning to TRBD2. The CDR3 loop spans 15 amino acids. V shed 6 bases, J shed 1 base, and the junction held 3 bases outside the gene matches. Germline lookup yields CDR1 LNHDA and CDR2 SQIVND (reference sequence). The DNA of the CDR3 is TGTGCCAGTAGCGTAGCGGGAGGGCGCACAGATACGCAGTATTTT. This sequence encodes CASSVAGGRTDTQYF.

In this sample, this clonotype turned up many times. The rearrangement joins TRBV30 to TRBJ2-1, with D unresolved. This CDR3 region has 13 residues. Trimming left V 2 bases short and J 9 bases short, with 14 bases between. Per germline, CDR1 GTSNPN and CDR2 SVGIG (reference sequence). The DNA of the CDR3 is TGTGCCTGGAGTCCCTCCCGCTTTGGTGAGCAGTTCTTC. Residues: CAWSPSRFGEQFF.

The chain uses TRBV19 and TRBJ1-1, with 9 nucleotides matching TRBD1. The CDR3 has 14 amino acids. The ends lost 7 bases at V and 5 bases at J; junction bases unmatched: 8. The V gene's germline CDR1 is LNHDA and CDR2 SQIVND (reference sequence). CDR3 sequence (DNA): TGTGCCAGTACCCGGACAGGGGCAATAACTGAAGCTTTCTTT. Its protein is CASTRTGAITEAFF.

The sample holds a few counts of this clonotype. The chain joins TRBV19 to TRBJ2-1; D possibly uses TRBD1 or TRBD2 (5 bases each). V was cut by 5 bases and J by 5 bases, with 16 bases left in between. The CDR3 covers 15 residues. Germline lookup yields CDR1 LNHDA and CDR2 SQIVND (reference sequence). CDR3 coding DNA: TGTGCCAGTAGTGTCTCGACCGGGGCAAACAATGAGCAGTTCTTC. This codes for CASSVSTGANNEQFF.

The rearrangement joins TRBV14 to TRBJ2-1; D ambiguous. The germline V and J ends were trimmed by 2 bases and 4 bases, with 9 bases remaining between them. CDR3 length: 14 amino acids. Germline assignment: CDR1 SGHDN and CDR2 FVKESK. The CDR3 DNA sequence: TGTGCCAGCAGCCAACTTTATAATTACAATGAGCAGTTCTTC. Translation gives CASSQLYNYNEQFF.

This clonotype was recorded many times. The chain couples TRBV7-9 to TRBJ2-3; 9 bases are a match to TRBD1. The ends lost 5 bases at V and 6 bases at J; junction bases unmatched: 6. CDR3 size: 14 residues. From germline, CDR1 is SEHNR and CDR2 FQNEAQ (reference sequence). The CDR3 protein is CASSPRDRADTQYF. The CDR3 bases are TGTGCCAGCAGCCCCCGGGACAGGGCGGATACGCAGTATTTT.

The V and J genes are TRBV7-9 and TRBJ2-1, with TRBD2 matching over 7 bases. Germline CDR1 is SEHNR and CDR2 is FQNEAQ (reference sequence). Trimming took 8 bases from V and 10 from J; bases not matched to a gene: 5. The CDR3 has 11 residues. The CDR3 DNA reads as TGTGCCAGCGGGGGGGAAAAGGAGCAGTTCTTC. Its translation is CASGGEKEQFF.

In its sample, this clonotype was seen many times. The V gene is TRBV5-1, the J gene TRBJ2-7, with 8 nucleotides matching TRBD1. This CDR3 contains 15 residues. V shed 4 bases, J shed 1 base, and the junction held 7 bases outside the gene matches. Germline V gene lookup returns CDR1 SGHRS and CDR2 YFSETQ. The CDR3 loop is CASSPGQGNSYEQYF. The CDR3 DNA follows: TGCGCCAGCAGCCCCGGACAGGGAAATTCCTACGAGCAGTACTTC.

The CDR3 sequence is CASSPRGVDQPQHF. The DNA for the CDR3 is TGTGCCAGCTCACCCCGAGGGGTGGATCAGCCCCAGCATTTT. The V call is TRBV18, the J call TRBJ1-5; tentatively, D is TRBD1 (5 bases). With 3 bases removed from V and 5 bases from J, the gap between germline ends came to 11 bases. This CDR3 is built from 14 residues. CDR1 is KGHSH, CDR2 LQKENI, per germline.

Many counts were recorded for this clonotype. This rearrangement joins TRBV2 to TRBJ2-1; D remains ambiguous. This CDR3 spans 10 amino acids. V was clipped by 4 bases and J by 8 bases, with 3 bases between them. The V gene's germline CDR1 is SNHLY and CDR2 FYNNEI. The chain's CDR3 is CASSAHEQFF. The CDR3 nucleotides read TGTGCCAGCAGTGCGCATGAGCAGTTCTTC.

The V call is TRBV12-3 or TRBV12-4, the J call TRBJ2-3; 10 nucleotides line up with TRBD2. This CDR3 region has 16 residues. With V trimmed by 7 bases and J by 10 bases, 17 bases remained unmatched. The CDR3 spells CASTKVASGGLGAQYF. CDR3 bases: TGTGCCAGCACCAAGGTGGCTAGCGGGGGCTTAGGGGCGCAGTATTTT.

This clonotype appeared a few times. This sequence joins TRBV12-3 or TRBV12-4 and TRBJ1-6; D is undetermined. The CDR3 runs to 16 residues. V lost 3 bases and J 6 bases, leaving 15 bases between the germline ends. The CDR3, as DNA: TGTGCCAGCAGTTTCCATGTCGCAGTACCTAATTCACCCCTCCACTTT. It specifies CASSFHVAVPNSPLHF.

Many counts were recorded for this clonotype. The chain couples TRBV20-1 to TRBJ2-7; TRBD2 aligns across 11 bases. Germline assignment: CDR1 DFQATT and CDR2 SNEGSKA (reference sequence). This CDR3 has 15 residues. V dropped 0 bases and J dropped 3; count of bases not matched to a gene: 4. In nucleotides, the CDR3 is TGCAGTGCTAGAGATGGGACTAGCGGAATCTACGAGCAGTACTTC. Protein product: CSARDGTSGIYEQYF.

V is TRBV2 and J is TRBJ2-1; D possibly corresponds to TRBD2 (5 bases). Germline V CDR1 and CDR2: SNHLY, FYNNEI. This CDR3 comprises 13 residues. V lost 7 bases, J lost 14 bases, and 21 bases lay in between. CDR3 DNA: TGTGCCAGCACATTCGCCGCCGGACTTTCAGAGTTCTTC. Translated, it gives CASTFAAGLSEFF. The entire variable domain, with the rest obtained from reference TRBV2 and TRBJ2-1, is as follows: EPEVTQTPSHQVTQMGQEVILRCVPISNHLYFYWYRQILGQKVEFLVSFYNNEISEKSEIFDDQFSVERPDGSNFTLKIRSTKLEDSAMYFCASTFAAGLSEFFGPGTRLTVL.